This TCR beta chain was sequenced for a study of cytomegalovirus exposure and HLA in healthy donors. The study's findings and limits: Investigators reported 164 TCR beta chains as tied to cytomegalovirus. One later analysis reportedly identified an Asian-associated ancestry cluster that showed fewer N-insertions than the approximately 600-donor mean.

The PCR ran on 60 Vbeta and 13 Jbeta primers. Clones were sequenced by immunoSEQ multiplex PCR, and TCRdb holds only the in-frame ones, with some missing. Of about 110,000 clones listed, approximately 80% are singletons. For this clone: As yet, its antigen is unknown.

Sequencing was done on a sample of PBMCs. The origin of this receptor is a woman aged 18-29 years in good health and CMV-seronegative.

This CDR3 reads CASSILGAYEQYF. The CDR3 DNA sequence: TGTGCCAGTAGTATCCTAGGTGCCTACGAGCAGTACTTC. The V call is TRBV19, the J call TRBJ2-7; D gene unclear. CDR1 LNHDA and CDR2 SQIVND come from the germline V gene (reference sequence). The CDR3 is made up of 13 amino acids. Trimming removed 3 bases from V and 2 bases from J, with 8 bases in between. Full variable domain (rest looked up from reference TRBV19 and TRBJ2-7): DGGITQSPKYLFRKEGQNVTLSCEQNLNHDAMYWYRQDPGQGLRLIYYSQIVNDFQKGDIAEGYSVSREKKESFPLTVTSAQKNPTAFYLCASSILGAYEQYFGPGTRLTVT.